This T cell receptor (beta chain) originates from a study of T cell responses to AZD1222 COVID-19 vaccine. Findings and limits, study-wide: Once two AZD1222 doses were given, Spike-specific TCR breadth and depth went up. Researchers took repertoire samples only after the peak T cell response had come. Unmutated variant regions are reportedly targeted by nearly half of spike-specific TCRs. White British ancestry dominated among donors, who included more females, and clonal diversity was possibly underestimated.

Trimming took 1 base from V and 1 from J, leaving 7 bases between them. Germline CDR1 and CDR2: LGHDT and YNNKEL (reference sequence). CDR3 length: 14 amino acids. The method was immunoSEQ multiplex PCR; TCRdb's version includes in-frame clones alone and lacks a portion of them. The sample has 250,000 or so clones, 93% seen once. Comment on this clone: The antigen is unknown.

The TCR sequence derives from an adult in good health. The sample here was peripheral blood, taken on day 0 of AZD1222 vaccination. The rearrangement uses TRBV3-1 (or the pseudogene TRBV3-2) and TRBJ1-1; D is undetermined. In DNA, the CDR3 is TGTGCCAGCAGCCAAGGGGCAGCGAACACTGAAGCTTTCTTT. Translated, it gives CASSQGAANTEAFF.